These 13 T cell receptor beta chains came from one sample sequenced in a study of shared clonotypes between healthy human individuals. Profiling relied on immunoSEQ multiplex PCR, and the TCRdb table lists in-frame clones only, not all of them. The data hold fewer than 850,000 clones, with less than 95% observed a single time. Sequencing input: memory CD8+ T cells from PBMCs. The subset here: CD45RO+ cells pooled with CCR7-negative TemRA cells. Receptors originate from a man aged 18 to 29 in good health. Some clones in this sample may be carry-over from other donors' samples.

The rearrangement uses TRBV27 and TRBJ2-7; no definite D call. The CDR3 is made up of 14 amino acids. Trimming removed 5 bases from V and 2 bases from J, with 13 bases in between. Germline-derived CDR1 and CDR2 are MNHEY and SMNVEV (reference sequence). CDR3 protein: CASSPPGSTYEQYF. In nucleotides, the CDR3 is TGTGCCAGCAGTCCCCCCGGGTCAACCTACGAGCAGTACTTC.

The genes are TRBV25-1 and TRBJ1-1; perhaps TRBD1 as D (5 bases). Deletions cut 2 bases from V and 1 base from J, with 11 bases between. The CDR3 loop spans 15 amino acids. Germline values: CDR1 MGHDK, CDR2 SYGVNS. CDR3 DNA: TGTGCCAGCAGTGAAGAAGCCGGGGGGAACACTGAAGCTTTCTTT. Protein product: CASSEEAGGNTEAFF.

The chain carries TRBV9 and TRBJ2-6; D ambiguous. Trimming stripped 0 bases from V and 0 bases from J, with 10 bases between. The CDR3 extends over 17 amino acids. Germline V gives CDR1 SGDLS, CDR2 YYNGEE. CDR3 coding DNA: TGTGCCAGCAGCGTAGTAACCGACCTCTCTGGGGCCAACGTCCTGACTTTC. Its protein product is CASSVVTDLSGANVLTF. The full variable domain, with the rest looked up from reference TRBV9 and TRBJ2-6, is DSGVTQTPKHLITATGQRVTLRCSPRSGDLSVYWYQQSLDQGLQFLIQYYNGEERAKGNILERFSAQQFPDLHSELNLSSLELGDSALYFCASSVVTDLSGANVLTFGAGSRLTVL.

This clone has just one count. V is TRBV29-1 and J is TRBJ2-6; TRBD2 is a possible D gene (5 bases). The length of the CDR3 is 17 residues. Trimming took off 4 bases at V and 3 bases at J, with 19 bases between the two ends. Germline V gene sequence: CDR1 SQVTM, CDR2 ANQGSEA. CDR3 DNA sequence: TGCAGCGTTGTGGGCCCGACGAACGGGGTTGGGGCCAACGTCCTGACTTTC. Translating gives CSVVGPTNGVGANVLTF.

This rearrangement joins TRBV9 to TRBJ2-1; D perhaps matches TRBD1 (6 bases). Germline assignment: CDR1 SGDLS and CDR2 YYNGEE. V lost 3 bases to trimming and J lost 1 base, with 11 bases between them. This CDR3 region has 15 residues. The CDR3 sequence is CASSAPTGSYNEQFF. The CDR3 bases are TGTGCCAGCAGCGCCCCGACAGGATCCTACAATGAGCAGTTCTTC.

The V and J genes are TRBV19 and TRBJ1-2; weak D call: TRBD1 (5 bases). The CDR3 is 16 residues long. The germline CDR1 and CDR2 sequences are LNHDA and SQIVND (reference sequence). Trimming took 5 bases from V and 4 from J, leaving 20 bases between them. This CDR3 is CASSGIDSTRSYGYTF. Here the CDR3 DNA reads TGTGCCAGTAGTGGGATAGACAGTACCAGATCCTATGGCTACACCTTC.

This sequence joins TRBV7-9 and TRBJ1-2, with no clear D. Trimming took off 5 bases at V and 4 bases at J, with 20 bases between the two ends. Germline values: CDR1 SEHNR, CDR2 FQNEAQ (reference sequence). The CDR3 extends over 16 amino acids. The CDR3 loop is CASSRYDHGKTYGYTF. The CDR3 nucleotides read TGTGCCAGCAGCAGATACGACCATGGAAAGACCTATGGCTACACCTTC.

This sequence joins TRBV11-2 and TRBJ2-1; TRBD2 matches at 7 bases. Germline CDR1 is SGHAT and CDR2 is FQNNGV. V was pared by 6 bases and J by 4 bases, with 15 bases of the junction left unmatched. The CDR3 consists of 17 residues. The CDR3 protein is CASRDTLASGDYNEQFF. The DNA of the CDR3 is TGTGCCAGCAGGGATACCCTGGCCAGCGGGGATTACAATGAGCAGTTCTTC. The full variable domain, in which reference TRBV11-2 and TRBJ2-1 provide the parts outside the CDR3, is EAGVAQSPRYKIIEKRQSVAFWCNPISGHATLYWYQQILGQGPKLLIQFQNNGVVDDSQLPKDRFSAERLKGVDSTLKIQPAKLEDSAVYLCASRDTLASGDYNEQFFGPGTRLTVL.

The chain recombines TRBV28 with TRBJ2-3; 10 bases agree with TRBD2. V lost 2 bases and J lost 0; bases outside the gene matches: 5. The length of the CDR3 is 17 residues. Germline values: CDR1 MDHEN, CDR2 SYDVKM. CDR3 residues: CASSLVLAGDSTDTQYF. DNA of the CDR3: TGTGCCAGCAGTTTAGTCCTAGCGGGAGATAGCACAGATACGCAGTATTTT.

The V and J genes are TRBV7-2 and TRBJ2-1; TRBD2 is a possible D gene (6 bases). Germline V gene sequence: CDR1 SGHTA, CDR2 FQGNSA. The germline V and J ends were trimmed by 7 bases and 9 bases, with 28 bases remaining between them. The CDR3 has 17 amino acids. CDR3 amino acids: CASIPRRDSSHIGEQFF. The DNA for the CDR3 is TGTGCCAGCATCCCCAGGCGGGATAGCTCCCATATTGGTGAGCAGTTCTTC.

A remark on this clone: The sample holds other DNA sequences that translate to the same CDR3. The chain employs TRBV9 and TRBJ2-1; D gene unclear. Germline loops: CDR1 SGDLS, CDR2 YYNGEE. There are 15 residues in the CDR3. V was clipped by 0 bases and J by 0 bases, with 7 bases between them. CDR3 in DNA: TGTGCCAGCAGCGTAGCGCGGAGCTCCTACAATGAGCAGTTCTTC. Protein sequence: CASSVARSSYNEQFF. Based on the CDR3 plus reference TRBV9 and TRBJ2-1, the full variable domain is DSGVTQTPKHLITATGQRVTLRCSPRSGDLSVYWYQQSLDQGLQFLIQYYNGEERAKGNILERFSAQQFPDLHSELNLSSLELGDSALYFCASSVARSSYNEQFFGPGTRLTVL.

The chain links TRBV7-9 to TRBJ2-1; D uncertain. The CDR3 extends over 13 amino acids. V was pared by 2 bases and J by 6 bases, with 8 bases between. Germline CDR1 and CDR2: SEHNR and FQNEAQ (reference sequence). The CDR3 nucleotides are TGTGCCAGCAGCTTAACCGAAAGCAATGAGCAGTTCTTC. Translation: CASSLTESNEQFF.

As concerns this clone: This CDR3 is also generated by other DNA sequences in the sample. The chain joins TRBV7-9 to TRBJ2-5, with a weak D call TRBD1 (5 bases). Germline V CDR1 and CDR2: SEHNR, FQNEAQ (reference sequence). V gave up 1 base and J gave up 5 bases, with 11 bases separating them. The CDR3 contains 14 residues. This CDR3 reads CASSLGGVVETQYF. CDR3 DNA: TGTGCCAGCAGCTTAGGGGGCGTGGTTGAGACCCAGTACTTC.